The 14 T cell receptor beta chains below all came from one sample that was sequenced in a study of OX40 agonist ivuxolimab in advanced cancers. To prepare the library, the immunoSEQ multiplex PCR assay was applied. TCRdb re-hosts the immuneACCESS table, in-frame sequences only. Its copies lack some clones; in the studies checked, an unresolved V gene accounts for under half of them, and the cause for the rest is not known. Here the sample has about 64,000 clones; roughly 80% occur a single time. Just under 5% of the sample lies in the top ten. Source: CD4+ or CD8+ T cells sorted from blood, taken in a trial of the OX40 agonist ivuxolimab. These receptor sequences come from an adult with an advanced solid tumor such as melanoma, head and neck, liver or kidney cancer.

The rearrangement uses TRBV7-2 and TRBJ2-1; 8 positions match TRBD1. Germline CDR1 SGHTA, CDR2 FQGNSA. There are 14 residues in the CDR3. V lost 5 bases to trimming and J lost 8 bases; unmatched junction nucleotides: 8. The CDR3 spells CASSVRQGWYEQFF. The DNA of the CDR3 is TGTGCCAGCAGCGTAAGACAGGGGTGGTATGAGCAGTTCTTC. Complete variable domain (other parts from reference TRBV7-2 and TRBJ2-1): GAGVSQSPSNKVTEKGKDVELRCDPISGHTALYWYRQSLGQGLEFLIYFQGNSAPDKSGLPSDRFSAERTGGSVSTLTIQRTQQEDSAVYLCASSVRQGWYEQFFGPGTRLTVL.

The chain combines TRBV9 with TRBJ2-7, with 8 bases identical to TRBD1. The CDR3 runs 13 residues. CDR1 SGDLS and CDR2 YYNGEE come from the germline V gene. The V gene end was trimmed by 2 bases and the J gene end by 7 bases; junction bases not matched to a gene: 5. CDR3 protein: CASSVTGGGEQYF. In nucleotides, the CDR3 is TGTGCCAGCAGCGTCACAGGGGGTGGTGAGCAGTACTTC.

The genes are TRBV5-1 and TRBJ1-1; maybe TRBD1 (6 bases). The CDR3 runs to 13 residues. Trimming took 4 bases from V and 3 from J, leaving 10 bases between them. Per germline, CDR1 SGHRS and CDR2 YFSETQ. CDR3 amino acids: CASSPDRHTEAFF. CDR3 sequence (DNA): TGCGCCAGCAGCCCCGACAGGCACACTGAAGCTTTCTTT.

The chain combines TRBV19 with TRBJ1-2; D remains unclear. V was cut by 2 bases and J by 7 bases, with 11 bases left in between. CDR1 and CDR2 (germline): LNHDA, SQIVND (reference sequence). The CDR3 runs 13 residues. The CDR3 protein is CASSIPLGGGYTF. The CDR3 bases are TGTGCCAGTAGTATACCCCTGGGAGGTGGCTACACCTTC.

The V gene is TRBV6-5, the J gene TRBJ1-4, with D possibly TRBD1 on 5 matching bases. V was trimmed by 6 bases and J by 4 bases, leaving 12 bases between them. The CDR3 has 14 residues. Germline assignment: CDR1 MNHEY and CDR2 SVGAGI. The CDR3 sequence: CASRGGVNNEKLFF. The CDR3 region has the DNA TGTGCCAGCAGGGGGGGAGTGAATAATGAAAAACTGTTTTTT.

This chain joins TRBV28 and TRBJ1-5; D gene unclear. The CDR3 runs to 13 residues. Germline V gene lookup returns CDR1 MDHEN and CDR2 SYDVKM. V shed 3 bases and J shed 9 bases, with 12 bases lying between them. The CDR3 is CASSFRANWPQHF. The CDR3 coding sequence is TGTGCCAGCAGTTTTAGGGCCAACTGGCCCCAGCATTTT.

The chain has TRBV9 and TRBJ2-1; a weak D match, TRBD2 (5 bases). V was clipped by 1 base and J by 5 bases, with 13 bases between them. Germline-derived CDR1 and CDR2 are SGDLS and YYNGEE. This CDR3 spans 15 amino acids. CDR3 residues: CASSVRGHPDNEQFF. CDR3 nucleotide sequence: TGTGCCAGCAGCGTACGCGGGCATCCAGACAATGAGCAGTTCTTC.

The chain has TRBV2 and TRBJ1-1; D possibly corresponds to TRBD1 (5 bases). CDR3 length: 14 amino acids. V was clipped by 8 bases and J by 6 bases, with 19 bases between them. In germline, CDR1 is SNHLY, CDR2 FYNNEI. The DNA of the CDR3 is TGTGCCAGCGTCGTAGGAGGGGCTCGGGCTGAAGCTTTCTTT. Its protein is CASVVGGARAEAFF.

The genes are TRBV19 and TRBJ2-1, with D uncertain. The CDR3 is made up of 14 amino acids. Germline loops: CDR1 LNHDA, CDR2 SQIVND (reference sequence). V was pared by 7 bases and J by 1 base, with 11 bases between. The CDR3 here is CASMPYGSYNEQFF. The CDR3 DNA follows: TGTGCCAGTATGCCGTACGGATCCTACAATGAGCAGTTCTTC.

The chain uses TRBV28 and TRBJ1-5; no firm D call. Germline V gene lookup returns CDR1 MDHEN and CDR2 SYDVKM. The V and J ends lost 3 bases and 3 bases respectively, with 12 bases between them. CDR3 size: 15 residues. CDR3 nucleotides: TGTGCCAGCAGTTTTGAAAGGAAGGTCAATCAGCCCCAGCATTTT. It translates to CASSFERKVNQPQHF.

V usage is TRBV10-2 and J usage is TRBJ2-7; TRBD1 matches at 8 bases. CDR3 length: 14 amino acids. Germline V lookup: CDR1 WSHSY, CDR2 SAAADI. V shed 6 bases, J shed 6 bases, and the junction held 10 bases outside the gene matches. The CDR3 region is CASSPAQGAREQYF. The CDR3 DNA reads TGCGCCAGCAGCCCCGCCCAGGGGGCTCGCGAGCAGTACTTC.

CDR3 protein: CASSLVFGPTGELFF. DNA for the CDR3: TGCGCCAGCAGCTTGGTTTTCGGTCCCACCGGGGAGCTGTTTTTT. The rearrangement joins TRBV5-1 to TRBJ2-2; the D is unclear. V was clipped by 0 bases and J by 4 bases, with 10 bases between them. The CDR3 length is 15 residues. The germline gives CDR1 SGHRS, CDR2 YFSETQ.

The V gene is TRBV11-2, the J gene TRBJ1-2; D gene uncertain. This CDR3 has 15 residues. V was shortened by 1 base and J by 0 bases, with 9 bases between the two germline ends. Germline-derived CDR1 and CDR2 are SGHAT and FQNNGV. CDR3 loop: CASSLASGANYGYTF. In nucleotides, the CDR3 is TGTGCCAGCAGCTTAGCCTCCGGGGCTAACTATGGCTACACCTTC.

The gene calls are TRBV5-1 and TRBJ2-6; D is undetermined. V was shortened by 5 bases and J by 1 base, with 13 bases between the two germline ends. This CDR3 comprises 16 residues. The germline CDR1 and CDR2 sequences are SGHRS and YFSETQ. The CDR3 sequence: CASSSATASGANVLTF. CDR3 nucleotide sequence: TGCGCCAGCAGTTCTGCAACAGCTTCTGGGGCCAACGTCCTGACTTTC.